These T cell receptor beta chains were read from a single sample in a study of T cells in Graves' hyperthyroidism and ophthalmopathy. TCRdb re-analysed the multiplex PCR reads in MiXCR, keeping a single row per CDR3 protein. Counted here are about 420,000 distinct CDR3 sequences, approximately 15% occurring once; the ten biggest clones make up 14%. Material: blood. All receptors come from a woman between 18 and 29 years old with Graves' hyperthyroidism. Both conserved end residues are part of each CDR3. A D gene is named only where the DNA matches it firmly. A clone size is listed for some rows: how often the clone was seen (once, few, many), or a class if it is expanded.

clone_size j_call v_call d_call cdr3_nt cdr3_aa
. TRBJ2-3 TRBV5-1 . TGCGCCAGCAGCTTGGCAGGTTCGTGGACAGATACGCAGTATTTT CASSLAGSWTDTQYF
many TRBJ1-1 TRBV27 TRBD1 TGTGCCAGCAGCCAACAGGGGCTGGCAATGAACACTGAAGCTTTCTTT CASSQQGLAMNTEAFF
many TRBJ2-3 TRBV6-6 . TGTGCCAGCAGTTACTCTATTCGGGAGCGGACAGATACGCAGTATTTT CASSYSIRERTDTQYF
many TRBJ1-1 TRBV12-3/TRBV12-4 TRBD1 TGTGCCAGCAGTTTCCGCGGGACAGGGAACAGGGAAGCTTTCTTT CASSFRGTGNREAFF
many TRBJ2-7 TRBV28 . TGTGCCAGCACCGGGCGGAGCTACGAGCAGTACTTC CASTGRSYEQYF
many TRBJ2-7 TRBV2 TRBD2 TGTGCCAGCAACTCCGGGGGCGAGGAGACTAGCGGGAGGGCCTTGTACGAGCAGTACTTC CASNSGGEETSGRALYEQYF
. TRBJ2-3 TRBV10-3 TRBD2 TGTGCCATCAGTGGGGAAGGAACCGGGACTAGCACAGGAGATACGCAGTATTTT CAISGEGTGTSTGDTQYF
many TRBJ1-5 TRBV2 . TGTGCCAGCAGGGAACCCAGACTCAATCAGCCCCAGCATTTT CASREPRLNQPQHF
many TRBJ2-7 TRBV11-2 . TGTGCCAGCAGCTTATCCAGGAGCCCCTACGAGCAGTACTTC CASSLSRSPYEQYF
many TRBJ1-5 TRBV18 TRBD1 TGTGCCAGCTCACCACGGGACAGGGTGGGACAGCCCCAGCATTTT CASSPRDRVGQPQHF
. TRBJ2-7 TRBV10-3 . TGTGCCATCAGTGAGTCGAAGAACGAGCAGTACTTC CAISESKNEQYF